This T cell receptor beta chain came from a study of blood T cell repertoires in COVID-19. Across the whole study: PBMCs, B-cell-depleted T cells, or T cells provided the cDNA or gDNA that made up the material.

The authors' processing: Quantification of nucleated cells was approximated via reference gene primer amplification. TCRdb's table, derived via immunoSEQ multiplex PCR, lists solely in-frame clones and lacks some. The V and J calls and clone size come from that table; D and trimming were worked out from the DNA. The sample has roughly 410,000 clones, 75% to 90% seen once. CDR1 and CDR2 (germline): KGHDR, SFDVKD. The CDR3 contains 16 residues. V lost 10 bases and J 6 bases, leaving 21 bases between the germline ends. Followed longitudinally, the Seattle patients had been enrolled during active infection.

The TCR originated in a woman between 40 and 55 years old with COVID-19, enrolled during active disease. The specimen was peripheral blood. V gene TRBV24-1 combines with J gene TRBJ1-6; possible D gene TRBD1, 6 bases. The CDR3 DNA follows: TGTGCCACAGTGGACAGATTGGTAGTCGGTAATTCACCCCTCCACTTT. Translated, it gives CATVDRLVVGNSPLHF.